This entry lists 31 T cell receptor beta chains sequenced from one sample in a study of T cell repertoires in cytomegalovirus infection. Their target antigens are unknown. TCRdb independently ran MiXCR on the reads; one entry per CDR3 protein. The top ten hold 35% to 50% of the sample, which has 110,000 or so distinct CDR3 sequences, 30% seen once. The sequenced sample was CD8+ T cells from cultured PBMCs, obtained from culture after CMV antigen stimulation. All receptors come from a human donor in good health (CMV status not recorded). Some clones in this sample may be carry-over from other donors' samples.

This clonotype was picked up a small number of times. The chain uses TRBV4-1 and TRBJ2-2, with D perhaps matching TRBD1 (5 bases). CDR1 and CDR2 (germline): MGHRA, YSYEKL. The CDR3 spans 15 residues. V lost 1 base and J 0 bases, leaving 6 bases between the germline ends. The CDR3 DNA reads TGCGCCAGCAGCCAAGCCAGGGCGAACACCGGGGAGCTGTTTTTT. This gives the protein CASSQARANTGELFF.

V usage is TRBV20-1 and J usage is TRBJ2-7; 7 bases fit TRBD1. CDR1 DFQATT and CDR2 SNEGSKA come from the germline V gene (reference sequence). V shed 3 bases, J shed 3 bases, and the junction held 17 bases outside the gene matches. This CDR3 contains 17 residues. The CDR3 DNA is TGCAGTGCTAGTAGGGACAGTTGGAACAATATAGACTACGAGCAGTACTTC. It translates to CSASRDSWNNIDYEQYF.

In its sample, this clonotype is large. J is TRBJ2-7 and V is TRBV7-6; maybe TRBD1 (5 bases). The ends were cut back, 0 bases at V and 3 bases at J, with 6 bases in the middle. This CDR3 comprises 13 residues. In germline, CDR1 is SGHVS, CDR2 FNYEAQ. The CDR3 bases are TGTGCCAGCAGCTTAGCGCAGGGCTACGAGCAGTACTTC. Translating gives CASSLAQGYEQYF. Using reference TRBV7-6 and TRBJ2-7 for the parts outside the CDR3, the full variable domain is GAGVSQSPRYKVTKRGQDVALRCDPISGHVSLYWYRQALGQGPEFLTYFNYEAQQDKSGLPNDRFSAERPEGSISTLTIQRTEQRDSAMYRCASSLAQGYEQYFGPGTRLTVT.

This clonotype appeared a few times. This sequence joins TRBV27 and TRBJ2-3, with D perhaps matching TRBD2 (6 bases). The germline CDR1 and CDR2 sequences are MNHEY and SMNVEV (reference sequence). The V gene lost 0 bases and the J gene lost 6 bases, with 10 bases spanning the gap. CDR3 size: 14 residues. The CDR3: CASSLSRGIDTQYF. The CDR3 coding sequence is TGTGCCAGCAGTTTATCACGGGGGATCGATACGCAGTATTTT.

In its sample, this clonotype was seen a few times. This chain connects TRBV6-1 to TRBJ2-7, with TRBD2 as a possible D gene (5 bases). The CDR3 covers 15 residues. CDR1 and CDR2 (germline): MNHNS, SASEGT. The V end lost 7 bases, the J end lost 0 bases, and 16 bases lay between the germline ends. The CDR3 sequence is CASTSPGESSYEQYF. CDR3 bases: TGTGCCAGCACCTCTCCTGGGGAGAGCTCCTACGAGCAGTACTTC.

This clonotype was seen only a few times. This chain joins TRBV4-1 and TRBJ1-1; D remains ambiguous. This CDR3 spans 14 amino acids. Per the germline V gene, CDR1 is MGHRA and CDR2 is YSYEKL. The V end lost 1 base, the J end lost 5 bases, and 11 bases lay between the germline ends. The CDR3 reads CASSQVRRGTEAFF. In DNA form, the CDR3 reads TGCGCCAGCAGCCAAGTCCGGCGCGGTACTGAAGCTTTCTTT.

The CDR3 loop reads CASSQMRTNEKLFF. The DNA for the CDR3 is TGTGCCAGCAGCCAGATGCGGACTAATGAAAAACTGTTTTTT. The gene calls are TRBV7-6 and TRBJ1-4; D is uncertain. This CDR3 has 14 amino acids. Germline lookup yields CDR1 SGHVS and CDR2 FNYEAQ. V was cut by 5 bases and J by 2 bases, with 9 bases left in between.

The chain uses TRBV18 and TRBJ2-7; maybe TRBD1 (6 bases). This CDR3 has 14 residues. V shed 2 bases and J shed 3 bases, with 11 bases lying between them. Germline V lookup: CDR1 KGHSH, CDR2 LQKENI. Here the CDR3 DNA reads TGTGCCAGCTCACCAGGACAGAACGACTACGAGCAGTACTTC. It encodes CASSPGQNDYEQYF. The full variable domain, in which reference TRBV18 and TRBJ2-7 provide the parts outside the CDR3, is NAGVMQNPRHLVRRRGQEARLRCSPMKGHSHVYWYRQLPEEGLKFMVYLQKENIIDESGMPKERFSAEFPKEGPSILRIQQVVRGDSAAYFCASSPGQNDYEQYFGPGTRLTVT.

The J gene is TRBJ2-7, the V gene TRBV7-9; 8 nucleotides line up with TRBD1. The CDR3 loop spans 12 amino acids. Germline V gene lookup returns CDR1 SEHNR and CDR2 FQNEAQ (reference sequence). Trimming took 7 bases from V and 5 from J; bases not matched to a gene: 4. The CDR3 DNA follows: TGTGCCAGCATCGGACAGGGCAACGAGCAGTACTTC. Its protein is CASIGQGNEQYF.

This rearrangement joins TRBV4-3 to TRBJ2-1; 11 bases agree with TRBD2. J gave up 7 bases and V 0 bases, and 11 bases lay outside the gene matches. Germline CDR1 LGHNA, CDR2 YSLEER. The CDR3 consists of 18 residues. The CDR3 sequence: CASSQDLIAGGPSNEQFF. The CDR3 nucleotides read TGCGCCAGCAGCCAAGATCTCATAGCGGGGGGGCCGTCAAATGAGCAGTTCTTC.

This clonotype turned up a few times. The rearrangement uses TRBV5-4 and TRBJ2-7; no firm D call. Germline V gene lookup returns CDR1 SGHNT and CDR2 YYREEE (reference sequence). The CDR3 has 15 amino acids. Trimming stripped 4 bases from V and 3 bases from J, with 17 bases between. The CDR3 DNA reads TGTGCCAGCAGCCCCACCCCGCTAGTCTACTACGAGCAGTACTTC. Translation: CASSPTPLVYYEQYF.

This rearrangement joins TRBV28 to TRBJ1-1; a possible D gene is TRBD1 (5 bases). V was cut by 2 bases and J by 7 bases, with 14 bases left in between. The CDR3 is made up of 14 amino acids. Germline V lookup: CDR1 MDHEN, CDR2 SYDVKM. Written as DNA, the CDR3 is TGTGCCAGCAGTTTAGGCAGGGACGCCCGTGAAGCTTTCTTT. Protein: CASSLGRDAREAFF.

This clonotype is medium-sized. The V gene is TRBV6-6, the J gene TRBJ1-2; the D is unclear. In germline, CDR1 is MNHNY, CDR2 SVGAGI (reference sequence). The CDR3 runs 13 residues. V lost 6 bases and J lost 8, with 16 bases in between. In DNA, the CDR3 is TGTGCCAGCAGCGATAGGACCATGCAGGGCTACACCTTC. It yields the protein CASSDRTMQGYTF.

The chain uses TRBV12-3 or TRBV12-4 and TRBJ1-2, with 12 bases lining up with TRBD1. This CDR3 has 17 residues. Losses at the gene ends were 6 bases for V and 8 bases for J; bases not matched to a gene: 16. CDR3 in amino acids: CASSRWGGQGAEYGYTF. CDR3 coding DNA: TGTGCCAGCAGCCGATGGGGGGGACAGGGGGCCGAATACGGCTACACCTTC.

This clonotype was detected a few times. This chain links TRBV6-2 or TRBV6-3 with TRBJ2-3; D not resolved. Trimming pared 1 base from V and 2 bases from J, leaving 4 bases between. The germline CDR1 and CDR2 sequences are MNHEY and SVGEGT. The CDR3 is 13 amino acids. Written as DNA, the CDR3 is TGTGCCAGCAGTTACTACCTCACAGATACGCAGTATTTT. This encodes CASSYYLTDTQYF.

This clonotype was seen at least ten times. The rearrangement links TRBV28 to TRBJ2-3; 10 bases are a match to TRBD2. The CDR3 is 15 residues long. Germline V gene lookup returns CDR1 MDHEN and CDR2 SYDVKM. The trim removed 5 bases at V and 4 bases at J, leaving 6 bases unmatched. This CDR3 reads CASSRGTSVSDTQYF. The CDR3 DNA follows: TGTGCCAGCAGTCGGGGGACTAGCGTTTCAGATACGCAGTATTTT. Combining the CDR3 with reference TRBV28 and TRBJ2-3 gives the whole variable domain DVKVTQSSRYLVKRTGEKVFLECVQDMDHENMFWYRQDPGLGLRLIYFSYDVKMKEKGDIPEGYSVSREKKERFSLILESASTNQTSMYLCASSRGTSVSDTQYFGPGTRLTVL.

In this sample, this clonotype turned up a few times. CDR3 amino acids: CASSFPGPPGEEQYF. CDR3 bases: TGTGCCAGCAGCTTCCCGGGACCACCAGGGGAGGAGCAGTACTTC. The chain uses TRBV5-6 and TRBJ2-7; D may be TRBD1 (6 bases). Trimming stripped 2 bases from V and 7 bases from J, with 19 bases between. The CDR3 is 15 residues long. Germline V gives CDR1 SGHDT, CDR2 YYEEEE.

This chain links TRBV29-1 with TRBJ1-1; 10 nucleotides agree with TRBD1. Germline CDR1 SQVTM, CDR2 ANQGSEA. This CDR3 has 13 residues. J lost 4 bases, V lost 6 bases, and 5 bases had no gene match. This CDR3 reads CSVPGTGATEAFF. DNA for the CDR3: TGCAGCGTCCCCGGGACAGGGGCCACTGAAGCTTTCTTT.

V usage is TRBV19 and J usage is TRBJ2-1; D not certain. This CDR3 is built from 13 residues. The V end was cut by 1 base, the J end by 9 bases, with 10 bases between. Germline lookup yields CDR1 LNHDA and CDR2 SQIVND (reference sequence). The CDR3 spells CASSIGPTLEQFF. For the CDR3, the DNA is TGTGCCAGTAGTATAGGGCCAACTCTTGAGCAGTTCTTC.

Ten or more counts support this clonotype. The genes are TRBV19 and TRBJ1-2, with D maybe TRBD1 (6 bases). Deletions cut 6 bases from V and 5 bases from J, with 16 bases between. Germline CDR1 and CDR2: LNHDA and SQIVND (reference sequence). The CDR3 covers 14 residues. CDR3: CASREIAGAYGYTF. CDR3 nucleotides: TGTGCCAGTAGGGAAATTGCAGGGGCGTATGGCTACACCTTC.

This clonotype was seen ten or more times. This chain uses TRBV7-2 with TRBJ2-3; a weak D match, TRBD2 (6 bases). Trimming took 2 bases from V and 0 from J, leaving 21 bases between them. Germline CDR1 is SGHTA and CDR2 is FQGNSA. The CDR3 runs to 19 residues. The CDR3 reads CASSLRGGMGVRSTDTQYF. In DNA form, the CDR3 reads TGTGCCAGCAGCTTACGGGGAGGCATGGGTGTCCGGAGCACAGATACGCAGTATTTT.

The gene calls are TRBV20-1 and TRBJ1-6; 9 bases are a match to TRBD1. Germline lookup yields CDR1 DFQATT and CDR2 SNEGSKA (reference sequence). After removal of 6 bases from V and 10 bases from J, the junction contained 10 bases not matched to a gene. This CDR3 contains 14 residues. As DNA, the CDR3 is TGCAGTGCCGAGAGGACAGGGGTTTTCTCACCCCTCCACTTT. The encoded protein is CSAERTGVFSPLHF.

This clonotype was observed a handful of times. This chain uses TRBV28 with TRBJ2-7; no reliable D call. The germline gives CDR1 MDHEN, CDR2 SYDVKM. V was cut by 8 bases and J by 5 bases, with 16 bases left in between. CDR3 size: 13 residues. CDR3 coding DNA: TGTGCCAGCGGACGTATCCCTATGAACGAGCAGTACTTC. It yields the protein CASGRIPMNEQYF.

The V gene is TRBV7-6, the J gene TRBJ2-7, with 8 nucleotides matching TRBD1. The CDR3 is 14 amino acids. Per germline, CDR1 SGHVS and CDR2 FNYEAQ. V gave up 5 bases and J gave up 2 bases; unmatched junction bases: 5. The CDR3 here is CASSHRGNPYEQYF. As DNA, the CDR3 is TGTGCCAGCAGCCACAGGGGGAACCCCTACGAGCAGTACTTC.

The rearrangement joins TRBV10-3 to TRBJ2-5; D might be TRBD1 or TRBD2, each matching 5 bases. The CDR3 is 13 residues long. Trimming took 5 bases from V and 0 from J, leaving 7 bases between them. Germline V gene sequence: CDR1 ENHRY, CDR2 SYGVKD. CDR3: CAISWDDQETQYF. CDR3 in DNA: TGTGCCATCAGTTGGGACGACCAAGAGACCCAGTACTTC.

The chain has TRBV6-1 and TRBJ1-5; a possible D gene is TRBD1 (5 bases). V gave up 7 bases and J gave up 0 bases, with 13 bases separating them. This CDR3 is 15 amino acids long. CDR1 MNHNS and CDR2 SASEGT come from the germline V gene. CDR3 nucleotides: TGTGCCAGCAAGAGGGACGGTAATAGCAATCAGCCCCAGCATTTT. This codes for CASKRDGNSNQPQHF.

This clonotype turned up a few times. V is TRBV20-1 and J is TRBJ1-6, with D unresolved. CDR1 is DFQATT, CDR2 SNEGSKA, per germline (reference sequence). V was cut by 1 base and J by 0 bases, with 10 bases left in between. The CDR3 contains 16 residues. The CDR3 DNA reads TGCAGTGCTAGAGCTGGCCCACTCTCCTATAATTCACCCCTCCACTTT. Translated: CSARAGPLSYNSPLHF.

This clonotype was counted a single time. The rearrangement links TRBV2 to TRBJ2-5; possible D gene TRBD1, 6 bases. Trimming removed 2 bases at V and 2 bases at J, with 6 bases between. The germline V gene has CDR1 SNHLY and CDR2 FYNNEI. The CDR3 extends over 13 amino acids. The CDR3 loop reads CASSERGQETQYF. DNA of the CDR3: TGTGCCAGCAGTGAAAGGGGGCAAGAGACCCAGTACTTC.

This clonotype is termed medium-sized. Here the CDR3 reads CSVLGQGVSNEQFF. The CDR3 bases are TGCAGCGTCCTCGGACAGGGGGTCTCTAATGAGCAGTTCTTC. The chain couples TRBV29-1 to TRBJ2-1; 10 bases line up with TRBD1. Germline CDR1 SQVTM, CDR2 ANQGSEA. Losses at the gene ends were 6 bases for V and 7 bases for J; bases not matched to a gene: 9. There are 14 residues in the CDR3.

The V gene is TRBV7-9, the J gene TRBJ2-3; D is undetermined. Trimming took 9 bases from V and 0 from J, leaving 13 bases between them. This CDR3 contains 14 residues. Germline V gives CDR1 SEHNR, CDR2 FQNEAQ (reference sequence). The CDR3 DNA follows: TGTGCCAGTCGAAGCTCCCCAAGCACAGATACGCAGTATTTT. It is translated as CASRSSPSTDTQYF.

The chain joins TRBV10-3 to TRBJ1-6, with 7 bases that match TRBD1. Trimming cost V 3 bases and J 9 bases; bases outside gene matches: 8. The CDR3 loop spans 15 amino acids. Per the germline V gene, CDR1 is ENHRY and CDR2 is SYGVKD. In DNA, the CDR3 is TGTGCCATCAGTGACCCCGGGACAGCTGGTTCACCCCTCCACTTT. Its protein is CAISDPGTAGSPLHF.